Below, 6 T cell receptor beta chains from the same sample are listed, as sequenced in a study of STAT5B mutations in CD4+ large granular lymphocyte leukemia. The repertoire was sequenced with immunoSEQ multiplex PCR; TCRdb's copy has only in-frame clones and lacks some. The repertoire holds 25,000 to 30,000 clones, with over 70% as singletons. The sample consisted of CD4+ T cells from blood buffy coats. These receptors all come from a human donor in good health.

V and J are TRBV5-1 and TRBJ2-3; 13 positions match TRBD2. Germline values: CDR1 SGHRS, CDR2 YFSETQ. The CDR3 length is 17 residues. V lost 0 bases, J lost 4 bases, and 5 bases stayed unmatched. For the CDR3, the DNA is TGCGCCAGCAGCTTGGAACTAGCGGGGGGGCGGGCAGATACGCAGTATTTT. Protein: CASSLELAGGRADTQYF.

The chain combines TRBV7-8 with TRBJ1-1; D call uncertain. This CDR3 is built from 14 residues. Germline V gene lookup returns CDR1 SGHVS and CDR2 FQNEAQ. The ends were cut back, 6 bases at V and 4 bases at J, with 15 bases in the middle. The CDR3 DNA sequence: TGTGCCAGCAGACCCCGGGAGGGCAGCACTGAAGCTTTCTTT. Translation gives CASRPREGSTEAFF.

V usage is TRBV9 and J usage is TRBJ1-3; a possible D gene is TRBD1 (5 bases). The CDR3 is made up of 13 amino acids. Between the trimmed V and J ends, which lost 5 bases and 4 bases, there was a span of 10 bases. Germline CDR1 SGDLS, CDR2 YYNGEE. The CDR3 sequence is CASSGTQGNTIYF. The CDR3 nucleotides are TGTGCCAGCAGTGGGACTCAGGGAAACACCATATATTTT.

This clone was seen just once. This sequence joins TRBV6-1 and TRBJ1-4; no firm D call. The CDR3 extends over 13 amino acids. Trimming removed 3 bases at V and 8 bases at J, with 10 bases between. CDR1 MNHNS and CDR2 SASEGT come from the germline V gene. Here the CDR3 DNA reads TGTGCCAGCAGTGATATTCTCGGGGAAAAACTGTTTTTT. This sequence encodes CASSDILGEKLFF.

This sequence joins TRBV6-1 and TRBJ1-1, with 9 bases matching TRBD1. There are 17 residues in the CDR3. J gave up 4 bases and V 0 bases, and 9 bases lay outside the gene matches. Germline V CDR1 and CDR2: MNHNS, SASEGT. CDR3 nucleotide sequence: TGTGCCAGCAGTGAAGCTCTTAGGGGACAGGGCTTCACTGAAGCTTTCTTT. The encoded protein is CASSEALRGQGFTEAFF.

The rearrangement joins TRBV4-1 to TRBJ2-5; the match to TRBD2 covers 12 bases. The J segment lost 5 bases and the V segment lost 5 bases, leaving 9 bases of the junction unmatched. Germline CDR1 is MGHRA and CDR2 is YSYEKL. The CDR3 runs to 16 residues. The CDR3 DNA follows: TGCGCCAGCAGCAAAGGGCTAGCGGGGGGGCAGGAGACCCAGTACTTC. Protein product: CASSKGLAGGQETQYF.